This T cell receptor beta chain was sequenced during a study of cytomegalovirus exposure and HLA in healthy donors. Whole-study findings and limits: Researchers reportedly found TCR beta sequences accurately predicted most subjects' HLA-A and HLA-B alleles. CMV antigen specificity of three CMV-associated chains was confirmed in vitro. Researchers catalogued 164 TCR beta chains as cytomegalovirus-associated.

Unrecorded immune exposures were likely, despite nominal health at sampling. 60 Vbeta and 13 Jbeta primers were used in PCR. Sequencing was performed with immunoSEQ multiplex PCR; in TCRdb, only in-frame clones are kept and a portion is missing. The data hold approximately 150,000 clones, with roughly 80% observed a single time. CDR1 SGHVS and CDR2 FNYEAQ come from the germline V gene. V lost 2 bases to trimming and J lost 0 bases; unmatched junction nucleotides: 3. The CDR3 consists of 16 residues. About this clone: The antigen remains unidentified.

The V gene is TRBV7-6, the J gene TRBJ2-2; 7 bases fit TRBD2. The clonotype originates from a woman aged 30 to 39 in good health and CMV-seropositive. The source material was PBMCs. The CDR3 coding sequence is TGTGCCAGCAGCTTAAGGGCGGGGGCGAACACCGGGGAGCTGTTTTTT. This gives the protein CASSLRAGANTGELFF.